Here is one TCR beta chain with its context. Its matching antigen is unknown. 13 Jbeta primers and 60 Vbeta primers were used for the PCR. Method: immunoSEQ multiplex PCR; TCRdb's copy keeps in-frame clones and lacks some. Among around 110,000 clones listed, 65% to 75% were seen once. Trimming cost V 5 bases and J 7 bases, with 11 bases left between them. The CDR3 totals 13 residues. Per the germline V gene, CDR1 is PRHDT and CDR2 is FYEKMQ (reference sequence). The record originates from a study of cytomegalovirus exposure and HLA in healthy donors. For the study at large: Most donors, more than 80% of 398 genotyped, fell in the Caucasian-associated ancestry cluster. Whole-study findings and limits: Several top significant clusters appeared, in a later analysis, to be linked to common viral pathogens. Earlier findings revealed that most TCR beta V segments proved productive either about 87% or about 30% of the time.

Sequenced material: PBMCs. The chain is built from TRBV13 and TRBJ2-2, with D possibly matching TRBD1 (5 bases). This TCR derives from a man under 40 in good health and CMV-seropositive. The CDR3 region has the DNA TGTGCCAGCAGCCTCGCAGGGTTCGGGGAGCTGTTTTTT. Its translation: CASSLAGFGELFF.